Listed below are T cell receptor beta chains from one sample, sequenced in a study of cytomegalovirus exposure and HLA in healthy donors. Only in-frame clones appear in the TCRdb table, and some are missing; sequencing was by immunoSEQ multiplex PCR. The sample contains approximately 130,000 clones, around four fifths of which appear only once. Sequenced sample: PBMCs. The receptors were gathered from a woman between 50 and 59 years old in good health and CMV-seropositive. Each CDR3 is given without its conserved first and last residue. Each record gives: V gene, J gene, CDR3 protein.

>TRBV19|TRBJ1-2
ASSPRRDRTYGYT
>TRBV7-9|TRBJ1-5
ASSSDRYSNQPQH
>TRBV28|TRBJ2-1
ASSLWASGRHDNEQF
>TRBV19|TRBJ1-2
ASIAPPGGYGYT
>TRBV18|TRBJ2-7
ASSPDRDHEQY
>TRBV5-1|TRBJ2-1
ASRRLAGVGYEQF
>TRBV30|TRBJ1-5
AWSGGDVYSNQPQH
>TRBV28|TRBJ2-2
ASRMSFWSGRASGELF
>TRBV2|TRBJ2-5
ASSDRGQSLETQY
>TRBV29-1|TRBJ2-1
SVLGTATSYNEQF
>TRBV5-4|TRBJ2-7
ASSLGGTENYEQY
>TRBV7-6|TRBJ2-1
ASSLEAGARDNEQF
>TRBV6-5|TRBJ2-3
ASSSLYTQY
>TRBV28|TRBJ2-7
ASSSPGTGTLGEQY
>TRBV7-6|TRBJ2-1
ASSLDLAGVVQF
>TRBV7-2|TRBJ2-6
ASSTMYSGANVLT
>TRBV28|TRBJ2-7
ASSFTGVGYEQY
>TRBV5-8|TRBJ1-3
ASSFNRGLGNTIY
>TRBV11-2|TRBJ1-1
ASSRQQVNTEAF
>TRBV9|TRBJ2-5
ASSVGVDRNRGGETQY
>TRBV2|TRBJ1-4
ASSEAINTESGEKLF
>TRBV7-6|TRBJ2-3
ASSLAPGSVTRTDTQY
>TRBV9|TRBJ2-2
ASSVSGGWTGELF
>TRBV29-1|TRBJ1-1
SVGGWDTEAF
>TRBV2|TRBJ1-1
ASTGLATEAF
>TRBV4-1|TRBJ2-3
ASSQPRLAEGTDTQY
>TRBV6-1|TRBJ1-3
ASRGTTGNTIY
>TRBV15|TRBJ2-1
ATTQEGYNEQF
>TRBV10-3|TRBJ2-1
ATSGLYNEQF
>TRBV4-2|TRBJ2-3
ASSPTGGRADTQY
>TRBV7-8|TRBJ2-3
ASSPTRGGEDTQY
>TRBV28|TRBJ2-3
ASSFRRNTQY
>TRBV7-9|TRBJ2-5
ASSLAGQTQY
>TRBV10-3|TRBJ1-5
AISHSNQPQH
>TRBV14|TRBJ1-4
ASSRLDSINEKLF
>TRBV4-3|TRBJ1-1
ASSQGSGIYTEAF
>TRBV30|TRBJ1-5
AWSVLSNQPQH
>TRBV5-1|TRBJ2-3
ASSLTGSTDTQY
>TRBV18|TRBJ2-3
ASSPPEGGDTQY
>TRBV5-1|TRBJ1-5
ASSTGHGDQPQH
>TRBV4-1|TRBJ2-5
ASSQVGTRIETQY
>TRBV11-2|TRBJ2-1
ASSFTSGVNEQF
>TRBV10-3|TRBJ2-7
AIREGGIYEQY
>TRBV19|TRBJ1-3
ASSQPGQGSGNTIY
>TRBV10-3|TRBJ1-2
AISESSYGYT
>TRBV19|TRBJ2-7
ASSIGTGFYEQY
>TRBV6-6|TRBJ2-2
ASRIVRETGELF
>TRBV11-3|TRBJ1-1
ASSLDLGTGGYTEAF
>TRBV27|TRBJ2-1
ASSLLWTGRLIYNEQF
>TRBV15|TRBJ2-1
ATSSLGTGSLGEQF
>TRBV6-4|TRBJ1-5
ASSDSGVEQPQH
>TRBV5-1|TRBJ1-1
ASSSTAGGVNTEAF
>TRBV5-1|TRBJ1-6
ASSQGQADSPLH
>TRBV5-1|TRBJ2-1
ASSLVGGSYNEQF
>TRBV6-1|TRBJ2-7
ASSEPGQGLSYEQY
>TRBV11-2|TRBJ2-5
ASSLFAETQY
>TRBV7-2|TRBJ1-5
ASSRRTGGASNQPQH
>TRBV7-2|TRBJ2-1
ASSLRSAYNEQF
>TRBV20-1|TRBJ1-2
SAWDSGYT